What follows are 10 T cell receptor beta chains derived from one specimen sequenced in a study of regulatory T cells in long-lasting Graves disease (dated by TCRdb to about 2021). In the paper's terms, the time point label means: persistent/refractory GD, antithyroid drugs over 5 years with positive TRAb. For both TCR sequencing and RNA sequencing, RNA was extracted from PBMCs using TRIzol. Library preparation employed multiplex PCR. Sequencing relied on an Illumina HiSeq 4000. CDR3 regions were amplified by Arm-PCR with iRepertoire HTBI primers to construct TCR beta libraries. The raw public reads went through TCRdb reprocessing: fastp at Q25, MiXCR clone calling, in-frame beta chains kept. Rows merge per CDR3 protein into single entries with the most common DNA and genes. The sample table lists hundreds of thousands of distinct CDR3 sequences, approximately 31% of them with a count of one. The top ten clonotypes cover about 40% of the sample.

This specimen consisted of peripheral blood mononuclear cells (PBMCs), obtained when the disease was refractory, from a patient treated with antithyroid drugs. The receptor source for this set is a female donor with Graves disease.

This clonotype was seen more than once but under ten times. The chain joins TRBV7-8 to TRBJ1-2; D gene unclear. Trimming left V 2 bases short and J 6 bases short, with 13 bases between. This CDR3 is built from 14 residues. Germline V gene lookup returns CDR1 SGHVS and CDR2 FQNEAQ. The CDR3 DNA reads TGTGCCAGCAGCTTACAGAGGGAGGGAAATGGCTACACCTTC. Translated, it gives CASSLQREGNGYTF. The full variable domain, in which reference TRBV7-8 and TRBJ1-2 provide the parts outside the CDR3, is GAGVSQSPRYKVAKRGQDVALRCDPISGHVSLFWYQQALGQGPEFLTYFQNEAQLDKSGLPSDRFFAERPEGSVSTLKIQRTQQEDSAVYLCASSLQREGNGYTFGSGTRLTVV.

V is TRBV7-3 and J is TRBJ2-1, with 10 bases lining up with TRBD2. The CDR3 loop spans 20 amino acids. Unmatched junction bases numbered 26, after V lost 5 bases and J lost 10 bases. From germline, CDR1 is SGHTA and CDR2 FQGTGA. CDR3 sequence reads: CASSPPPFKREGRDGCEQFF. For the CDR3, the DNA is TGTGCCAGCAGCCCTCCCCCGTTTAAGCGGGAGGGCCGAGATGGGTGCGAGCAGTTCTTC.

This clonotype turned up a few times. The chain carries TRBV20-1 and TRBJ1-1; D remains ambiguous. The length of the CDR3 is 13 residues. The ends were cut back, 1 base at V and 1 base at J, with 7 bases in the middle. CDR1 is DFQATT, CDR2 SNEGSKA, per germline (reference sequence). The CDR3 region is CSARVNRNTEAFF. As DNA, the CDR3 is TGCAGTGCTAGAGTAAACAGGAACACTGAAGCTTTCTTT.

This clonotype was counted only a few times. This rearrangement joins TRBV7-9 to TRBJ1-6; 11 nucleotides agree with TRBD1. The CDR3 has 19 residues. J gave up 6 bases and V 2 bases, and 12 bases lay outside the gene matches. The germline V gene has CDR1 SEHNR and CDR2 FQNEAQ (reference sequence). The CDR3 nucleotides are TGTGCCAGCAGCTTATTGCCGGGACAGGGGGAAATGGGTAATTCACCCCTCCACTTT. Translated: CASSLLPGQGEMGNSPLHF.

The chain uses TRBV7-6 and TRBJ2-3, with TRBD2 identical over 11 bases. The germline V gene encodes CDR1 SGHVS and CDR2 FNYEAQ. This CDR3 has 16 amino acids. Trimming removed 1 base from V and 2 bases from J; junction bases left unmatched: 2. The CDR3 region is CASSLGLAGFTDTQYF. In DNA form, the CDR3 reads TGTGCCAGCAGCTTAGGACTAGCGGGATTCACAGATACGCAGTATTTT. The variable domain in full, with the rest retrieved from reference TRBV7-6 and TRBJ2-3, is GAGVSQSPRYKVTKRGQDVALRCDPISGHVSLYWYRQALGQGPEFLTYFNYEAQQDKSGLPNDRFSAERPEGSISTLTIQRTEQRDSAMYRCASSLGLAGFTDTQYFGPGTRLTVL.

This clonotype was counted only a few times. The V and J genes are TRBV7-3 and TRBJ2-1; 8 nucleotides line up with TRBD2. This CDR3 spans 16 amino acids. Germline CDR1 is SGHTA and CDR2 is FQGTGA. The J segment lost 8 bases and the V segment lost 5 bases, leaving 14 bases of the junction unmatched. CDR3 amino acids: CASSPAGGGGMDEQFF. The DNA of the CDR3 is TGTGCCAGCAGCCCCGCGGGGGGAGGGGGTATGGATGAGCAGTTCTTC.

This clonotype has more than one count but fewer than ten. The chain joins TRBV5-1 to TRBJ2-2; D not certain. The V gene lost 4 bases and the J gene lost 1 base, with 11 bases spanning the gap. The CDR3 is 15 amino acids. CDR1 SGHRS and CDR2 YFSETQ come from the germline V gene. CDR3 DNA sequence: TGCGCCAGCAGCCATTACCCAGGGAACACCGGGGAGCTGTTTTTT. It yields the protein CASSHYPGNTGELFF.

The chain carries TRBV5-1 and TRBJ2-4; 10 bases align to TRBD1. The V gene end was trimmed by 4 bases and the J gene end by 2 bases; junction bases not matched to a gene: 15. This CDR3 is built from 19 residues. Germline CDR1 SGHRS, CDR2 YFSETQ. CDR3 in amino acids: CASSRNLPGQGGTKNIQYF. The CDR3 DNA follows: TGCGCCAGCAGCCGGAACCTCCCAGGACAGGGGGGGACCAAAAACATTCAGTACTTC.

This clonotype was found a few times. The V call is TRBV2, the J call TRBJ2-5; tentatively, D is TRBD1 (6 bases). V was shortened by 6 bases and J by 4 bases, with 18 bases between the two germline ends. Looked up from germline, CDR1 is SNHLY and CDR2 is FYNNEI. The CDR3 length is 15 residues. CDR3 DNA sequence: TGTGCCAGCAGACATAGCAGGGGCCCCGGAGAGACCCAGTACTTC. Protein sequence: CASRHSRGPGETQYF.

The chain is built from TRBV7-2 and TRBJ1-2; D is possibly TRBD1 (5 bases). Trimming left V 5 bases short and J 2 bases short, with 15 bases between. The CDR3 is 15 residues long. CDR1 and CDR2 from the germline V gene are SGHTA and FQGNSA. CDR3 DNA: TGTGCCAGCAGCCTCTTCCCGGGACCCAACTATGGCTACACCTTC. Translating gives CASSLFPGPNYGYTF. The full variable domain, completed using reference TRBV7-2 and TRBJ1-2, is GAGVSQSPSNKVTEKGKDVELRCDPISGHTALYWYRQSLGQGLEFLIYFQGNSAPDKSGLPSDRFSAERTGGSVSTLTIQRTQQEDSAVYLCASSLFPGPNYGYTFGSGTRLTVV.